This record looks at one T cell receptor beta chain sequence and its context. The data were produced by immunoSEQ multiplex PCR, yet TCRdb's version contains in-frame clones alone and is incomplete. This table has 99,000 or so clones, around 94% appearing once. The record originates from a study of siplizumab effects on memory and regulatory T cells. The sample taken for sequencing was non-Treg CD4+ T cells sorted from blood. This receptor was taken from a human donor in good health.

The DNA of the CDR3 is TGTGCCAGCAGCTCCCGGACAGGACTAGGACTAGCGGGAGGGCCTGTTCGAGCAGATACGCAGTATTTT. It is translated as CASSSRTGLGLAGGPVRADTQYF. The chain employs TRBV13 and TRBJ2-3; TRBD2 matches at 15 bases. CDR3 length equals 23 residues. The V gene's germline CDR1 is PRHDT and CDR2 FYEKMQ (reference sequence). The V gene end was trimmed by 4 bases and the J gene end by 4 bases; junction bases not matched to a gene: 24.